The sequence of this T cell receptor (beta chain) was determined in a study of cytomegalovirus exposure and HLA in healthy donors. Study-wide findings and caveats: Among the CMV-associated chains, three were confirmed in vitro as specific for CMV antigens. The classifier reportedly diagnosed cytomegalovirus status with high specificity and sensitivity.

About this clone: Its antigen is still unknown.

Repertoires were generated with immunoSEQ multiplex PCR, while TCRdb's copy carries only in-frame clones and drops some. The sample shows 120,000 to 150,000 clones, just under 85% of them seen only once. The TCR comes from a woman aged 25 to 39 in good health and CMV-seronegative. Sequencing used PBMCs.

This CDR3 is CSVVTGGNTIYF. The CDR3 nucleotides read TGCAGCGTTGTAACAGGGGGAAACACCATATATTTT. The chain links TRBV29-1 to TRBJ1-3, with TRBD1 as a possible D gene (6 bases). CDR1 SQVTM and CDR2 ANQGSEA come from the germline V gene. The CDR3 is made up of 12 amino acids. Trimming cost V 4 bases and J 4 bases, with 8 bases left between them.